The clone carrying this T cell receptor (beta chain) has a single count. In germline, CDR1 is LNHDA, CDR2 SQIVND (reference sequence). The CDR3 is 14 residues long. Germline trimming cut 6 bases from V and 8 bases from J; bases unmatched to any gene: 9. The assay was immunoSEQ multiplex PCR, and TCRdb's table has in-frame clones only and misses some. The profile covers around 130,000 clones, with around 92% appearing a single time and under 40% taken by the ten largest. The source of the sample is a study of control samples from healthy donors and cancer patients. This clonotype was sampled from a man in his fifties or sixties in good health. This chain connects TRBV19 to TRBJ1-2; 10 nucleotides align to TRBD1. The sequencing sample was made of blood. The CDR3 coding sequence is TGTGCCAGTAGGACGACAGGGGGCTCGGGGGGCTACACCTTC. It specifies CASRTTGGSGGYTF.